The 32 T cell receptor beta chains below were found in one sample sequenced in a study of patients and donors after allogeneic stem cell transplantation. MiXCR, applied by TCRdb to the RT-PCR reads, yields one record per CDR3 protein. The table includes some 11,000 distinct CDR3 sequences, approximately 25% detected once. Sequenced sample: blood, either unsorted or a sorted T cell fraction (not recorded which). These receptors were collected from a human donor who was either an allogeneic HSCT recipient or a stem cell or donor lymphocyte infusion donor (not recorded which). It is not recorded whose cells these are; they may come from a transplant donor.

The chain employs TRBV28 and TRBJ1-5; a weak D match, TRBD1 (5 bases). This CDR3 has 19 residues. Trimming stripped 7 bases from V and 5 bases from J, with 30 bases between. Germline V CDR1 and CDR2: MDHEN, SYDVKM. The CDR3, as DNA: TGTGCCAGCAAGAAACACTTTGGGGGACCGGTACGAGTAGATCAGCCCCAGCATTTT. Protein: CASKKHFGGPVRVDQPQHF.

V and J are TRBV11-2 and TRBJ2-3; 9 bases align to TRBD1. The V gene end was trimmed by 7 bases and the J gene end by 4 bases; junction bases not matched to a gene: 12. Germline lookup yields CDR1 SGHAT and CDR2 FQNNGV. The CDR3 runs to 16 residues. This CDR3 is CASTSRAGQGSDTQYF. The CDR3 DNA reads TGTGCCAGCACCTCCCGTGCGGGACAGGGCTCAGATACGCAGTATTTT.

The J gene is TRBJ2-1, the V gene TRBV7-2, with TRBD1 as a possible D gene (6 bases). Trimming pared 1 base from V and 3 bases from J, leaving 7 bases between. Germline-derived CDR1 and CDR2 are SGHTA and FQGNSA. The CDR3 covers 14 residues. The CDR3 spells CASSLVQGYNEQFF. CDR3 sequence (DNA): TGTGCCAGCAGCTTAGTACAGGGCTACAATGAGCAGTTCTTC.

This clonotype came up a few times. This chain links TRBV27 with TRBJ1-1; no definite D call. There are 14 residues in the CDR3. CDR1 is MNHEY and CDR2 is SMNVEV in the germline V gene (reference sequence). The V end was cut by 6 bases, the J end by 6 bases, with 17 bases between. The CDR3 protein is CASSLVRGTSEAFF. In DNA, the CDR3 is TGTGCCAGCAGCCTCGTCCGCGGAACTTCTGAAGCTTTCTTT.

This clonotype was recorded many times. The V gene is TRBV6-5, the J gene TRBJ1-5; D gene unclear. CDR1 and CDR2 from the germline V gene are MNHEY and SVGAGI. This CDR3 contains 14 residues. Trimming removed 0 bases at V and 5 bases at J, with 8 bases between. CDR3 residues: CASSYSGWDQPQHF. In DNA, the CDR3 is TGTGCCAGCAGTTACTCTGGGTGGGATCAGCCCCAGCATTTT.

This clonotype showed up many times. The chain combines TRBV9 with TRBJ1-1, with 8 bases lining up with TRBD1. The V segment lost 3 bases and the J segment 5 bases; nucleotides outside the gene matches: 3. The CDR3 runs to 13 residues. CDR1 and CDR2 from the germline V gene are SGDLS and YYNGEE. The CDR3 region has the DNA TGTGCCAGCAGCGAACAGGGGGGAACTGAAGCTTTCTTT. This sequence encodes CASSEQGGTEAFF.

V gene TRBV4-2 combines with J gene TRBJ2-2; TRBD2 matches 10 bases. The germline gives CDR1 LGHNA, CDR2 YNFKEQ. V was pared by 0 bases and J by 4 bases, with 2 bases of the junction left unmatched. The CDR3 length is 16 residues. CDR3 bases: TGTGCCAGCAGCCAAGAAATAGCGGGAGGCACCGGGGAGCTGTTTTTT. It encodes CASSQEIAGGTGELFF.

This clonotype has only a few counts. The V call is TRBV12-3 or TRBV12-4, the J call TRBJ1-4, with 8 bases that match TRBD1. Trimming took 5 bases from V and 8 from J; bases not matched to a gene: 7. CDR3 length equals 14 residues. The CDR3 reads CASSPGTGREKLFF. In nucleotides, the CDR3 is TGTGCCAGCAGTCCTGGGACAGGCCGCGAAAAACTGTTTTTT.

This clonotype was picked up many times. V is TRBV3-1 and J is TRBJ1-6; no reliable D call. V was pared by 4 bases and J by 6 bases, with 16 bases between. In germline, CDR1 is LGHDT, CDR2 YNNKEL (reference sequence). The CDR3 length is 16 residues. The CDR3 DNA reads as TGTGCCAGCAGCCCCCGTCAGGCCGCCGCTAATTCACCCCTCCACTTT. Its translation: CASSPRQAAANSPLHF. The complete variable domain, with remaining parts taken from reference TRBV3-1 and TRBJ1-6, reads DTAVSQTPKYLVTQMGNDKSIKCEQNLGHDTMYWYKQDSKKFLKIMFSYNNKELIINETVPNRFSPKSPDKAHLNLHINSLELGDSAVYFCASSPRQAAANSPLHFGNGTRLTVT.

There are many counts of this clonotype. This chain connects TRBV27 to TRBJ1-6; unclear D gene. The CDR3 has 13 residues. Trimming shortened V by 5 bases and J by 7 bases, and 9 bases separated the two germline ends. Germline-derived CDR1 and CDR2 are MNHEY and SMNVEV (reference sequence). This chain's CDR3 is CASSPILNSPLHF. CDR3 coding DNA: TGTGCCAGCAGTCCCATCCTCAATTCACCCCTCCACTTT.

This clonotype was counted ten times or more. The V call is TRBV4-1, the J call TRBJ1-2, with 9 bases identical to TRBD1. CDR1 is MGHRA and CDR2 is YSYEKL in the germline V gene. The V segment lost 3 bases and the J segment 3 bases; nucleotides outside the gene matches: 5. The CDR3 is 15 amino acids. CDR3 loop: CASSQLWDRDYGYTF. Here the CDR3 DNA reads TGCGCCAGCAGCCAGCTGTGGGACAGGGACTATGGCTACACCTTC.

This clonotype was seen many times. The genes are TRBV7-2 and TRBJ1-1; the D is unclear. This CDR3 has 13 amino acids. The germline CDR1 and CDR2 sequences are SGHTA and FQGNSA. The V and J ends lost 3 bases and 1 base respectively, with 6 bases between them. CDR3 DNA: TGTGCCAGCAGCTTGACAACGAACACTGAAGCTTTCTTT. Its protein is CASSLTTNTEAFF. The full variable domain, with the rest looked up from reference TRBV7-2 and TRBJ1-1, is GAGVSQSPSNKVTEKGKDVELRCDPISGHTALYWYRQSLGQGLEFLIYFQGNSAPDKSGLPSDRFSAERTGGSVSTLTIQRTQQEDSAVYLCASSLTTNTEAFFGQGTRLTVV.

This clonotype was detected a few times. The V call is TRBV7-8, the J call TRBJ2-5, with 7 nucleotides matching TRBD2. Trimming cost V 0 bases and J 4 bases; bases outside gene matches: 8. CDR1 is SGHVS and CDR2 is FQNEAQ in the germline V gene. CDR3 length: 16 residues. CDR3 nucleotides: TGTGCCAGCAGCTTAGCGCGCGGGAGAATCGGAGAGACCCAGTACTTC. It codes for CASSLARGRIGETQYF.

This clonotype qualifies as medium-sized. The chain has TRBV7-9 and TRBJ1-5, with D maybe TRBD1 (5 bases). Trimming cost V 4 bases and J 4 bases, with 5 bases left between them. CDR3 length: 12 amino acids. CDR1 is SEHNR and CDR2 is FQNEAQ in the germline V gene (reference sequence). CDR3 sequence reads: CASSSGNQPQHF. CDR3 bases: TGTGCCAGCAGCTCAGGGAATCAGCCCCAGCATTTT.

The genes are TRBV12-3 or TRBV12-4 and TRBJ1-5; 10 bases are shared with TRBD1. The CDR3 consists of 14 residues. V was clipped by 6 bases and J by 6 bases; unmatched bases: 5. The CDR3 is CASRPDRGVQPQHF. The CDR3 nucleotides are TGTGCCAGCAGACCGGACAGGGGGGTTCAGCCCCAGCATTTT.

This clonotype has just a few counts. The chain couples TRBV7-2 to TRBJ1-2; D remains ambiguous. The CDR3 loop spans 12 amino acids. V was cut by 4 bases and J by 3 bases, with 6 bases left in between. In germline, CDR1 is SGHTA, CDR2 FQGNSA. CDR3 in DNA: TGTGCCAGCAGCTGGGAGCACTATGGCTACACCTTC. Its protein product is CASSWEHYGYTF.

The chain has TRBV27 and TRBJ2-2; weak D call: TRBD1 (5 bases). The germline V gene encodes CDR1 MNHEY and CDR2 SMNVEV (reference sequence). This CDR3 region has 17 residues. The V end was cut by 3 bases, the J end by 1 base, with 15 bases between. The CDR3 region is CASSLGQGMLNTGELFF. The CDR3 nucleotides are TGTGCCAGCAGTTTGGGCCAGGGCATGTTGAACACCGGGGAGCTGTTTTTT.

The rearrangement uses TRBV5-6 and TRBJ2-1; no definite D call. V was cut by 2 bases and J by 9 bases, with 12 bases left in between. CDR1 SGHDT and CDR2 YYEEEE come from the germline V gene. The CDR3 runs to 13 residues. Here the CDR3 DNA reads TGTGCCAGCAGCTTCTTCAGGAATAGTGAGCAGTTCTTC. This translates into CASSFFRNSEQFF. The full variable domain, completed using reference TRBV5-6 and TRBJ2-1, is DAGVTQSPTHLIKTRGQQVTLRCSPKSGHDTVSWYQQALGQGPQFIFQYYEEEERQRGNFPDRFSGHQFPNYSSELNVNALLLGDSALYLCASSFFRNSEQFFGPGTRLTVL.

This clonotype was observed a handful of times. The rearrangement joins TRBV6-6 to TRBJ1-1; 9 bases align to TRBD1. V lost 4 bases, J lost 5 bases, and 11 bases stayed unmatched. The CDR3 runs to 16 residues. From germline, CDR1 is MNHNY and CDR2 SVGAGI (reference sequence). The CDR3 nucleotides are TGTGCCAGCAGTTTCCCCCAGGGACAGGGTAGGACTGAAGCTTTCTTT. The encoded protein is CASSFPQGQGRTEAFF.

This clonotype was detected a few times. The chain has TRBV5-1 and TRBJ1-2; 9 bases agree with TRBD1. Trimming at V came to 5 bases and at J to 2 bases, leaving 10 bases not matched to a gene. This CDR3 has 16 amino acids. The V gene's germline CDR1 is SGHRS and CDR2 YFSETQ. The DNA for the CDR3 is TGCGCCAGCAGATCTCCGCCGGGACAGGGAAACTATGGCTACACCTTC. This codes for CASRSPPGQGNYGYTF.

The chain employs TRBV20-1 and TRBJ2-1, with D maybe TRBD2 (5 bases). This CDR3 is 15 amino acids long. Germline V gene sequence: CDR1 DFQATT, CDR2 SNEGSKA (reference sequence). Trimming took off 0 bases at V and 6 bases at J, with 15 bases between the two ends. The CDR3 bases are TGCAGTGCTAGAGATCTACCTAGCTGGTCCAATGAGCAGTTCTTC. Amino acid sequence: CSARDLPSWSNEQFF.

This clonotype has more than one count but fewer than ten. The rearrangement uses TRBV4-3 and TRBJ1-2, with TRBD1 as a possible D gene (6 bases). V lost 2 bases and J 7 bases, leaving 14 bases between the germline ends. Germline values: CDR1 LGHNA, CDR2 YSLEER. This CDR3 is 14 amino acids long. The CDR3, as DNA: TGCGCCAGCAGCCAACACACAGGGTCTCTTGGCTACACCTTC. Its translation: CASSQHTGSLGYTF.

This clonotype showed up just once. The chain is built from TRBV20-1 and TRBJ2-1; TRBD2 aligns across 8 bases. Germline-derived CDR1 and CDR2 are DFQATT and SNEGSKA (reference sequence). The CDR3 loop spans 15 amino acids. The V segment lost 0 bases and the J segment 7 bases; nucleotides outside the gene matches: 8. The CDR3 sequence: CSAREFGGRSNEQFF. CDR3 in DNA: TGCAGTGCTAGAGAATTTGGCGGGAGGTCAAATGAGCAGTTCTTC.

The chain combines TRBV9 with TRBJ1-2; D possibly corresponds to TRBD1 (5 bases). CDR3 length equals 17 residues. Germline V lookup: CDR1 SGDLS, CDR2 YYNGEE. Trimming left V 0 bases short and J 3 bases short, with 18 bases between. Here the CDR3 reads CASSVGGLDNFYYGYTF. The CDR3 nucleotides are TGTGCCAGCAGCGTAGGCGGGTTGGACAATTTTTACTATGGCTACACCTTC.

The chain has TRBV10-3 and TRBJ1-5, with D unclear. Between the trimmed V and J ends, which lost 4 bases and 0 bases, there was a span of 10 bases. CDR3 size: 15 residues. The germline gives CDR1 ENHRY, CDR2 SYGVKD. The CDR3 loop reads CAISGEGFSNQPQHF. The CDR3 DNA sequence: TGTGCCATCAGTGGTGAGGGTTTTAGCAATCAGCCCCAGCATTTT.

The chain uses TRBV10-3 and TRBJ2-3; 9 nucleotides agree with TRBD2. Trimming took 3 bases from V and 4 from J; bases not matched to a gene: 8. This CDR3 spans 16 amino acids. Germline V gene lookup returns CDR1 ENHRY and CDR2 SYGVKD. CDR3 amino acids: CAISERRLADSDTQYF. CDR3 DNA: TGTGCCATCAGTGAACGACGACTAGCGGACTCAGATACGCAGTATTTT.

The V gene is TRBV5-4, the J gene TRBJ1-1, with D tentatively TRBD1 (6 bases). This CDR3 contains 15 residues. Trimming shortened V by 3 bases and J by 6 bases, and 18 bases separated the two germline ends. Looked up from germline, CDR1 is SGHNT and CDR2 is YYREEE (reference sequence). CDR3 nucleotides: TGTGCCAGCAGCTCTACAGGGAGAGGGATCCCTGAAGCTTTCTTT. It translates to CASSSTGRGIPEAFF.

This clonotype was seen a handful of times. The junction shows a germline mismatch at one end, possibly a read error. The chain uses TRBV10-1 and TRBJ2-3, with no clear D. The CDR3 has 15 amino acids. CDR1 and CDR2 from the germline V gene are WNHNN and SYGVQD (reference sequence). The CDR3: CASREVGLSTDTQYF. CDR3 nucleotide sequence: TGCGCCAGCCGTGAGGTAGGGCTTTCGACAGATACGCAGTATTTT.

This rearrangement joins TRBV5-6 to TRBJ1-5; no clear D gene. Germline V CDR1 and CDR2: SGHDT, YYEEEE. The V gene lost 0 bases and the J gene lost 0 bases, with 7 bases spanning the gap. The CDR3 extends over 15 amino acids. Here the CDR3 DNA reads TGTGCCAGCAGCTTGGCGGGCATTAGCAATCAGCCCCAGCATTTT. As protein: CASSLAGISNQPQHF.

By share of the sample, this clonotype is medium-sized. V is TRBV7-2 and J is TRBJ1-4; D gene ambiguous. Trimming cost V 3 bases and J 5 bases, with 4 bases left between them. Germline V gene data show CDR1 as SGHTA and CDR2 as FQGNSA. This CDR3 region has 12 residues. The CDR3 loop is CASSFPNEKLFF. CDR3 DNA: TGTGCCAGCAGCTTCCCGAATGAAAAACTGTTTTTT.

The sample holds many counts of this clonotype. The CDR3 sequence: CASSLPGATEAFF. CDR3 DNA: TGTGCCAGCAGCTTACCAGGGGCCACTGAAGCTTTCTTT. The rearrangement links TRBV11-2 to TRBJ1-1; TRBD1 is a possible D gene (6 bases). CDR3 size: 13 residues. Germline V CDR1 and CDR2: SGHAT, FQNNGV. V shed 2 bases and J shed 4 bases, with 8 bases lying between them.

This clonotype was observed a handful of times. The V and J genes are TRBV10-3 and TRBJ2-1; the match to TRBD2 covers 13 bases. The V gene's germline CDR1 is ENHRY and CDR2 SYGVKD. The CDR3 totals 15 residues. The V gene end was trimmed by 3 bases and the J gene end by 8 bases; junction bases not matched to a gene: 4. The CDR3 loop reads CAISELAGGPDEQFF. For the CDR3, the DNA is TGTGCCATCAGTGAACTAGCGGGAGGGCCCGATGAGCAGTTCTTC.